This TCR beta chain was identified in a study of lymphopenia after photon versus proton radiotherapy. The study's findings and limits: Photon-treated patients lost naive T cells and TCR diversity; proton-treated stayed stable. Authors raise, but do not show, better survival with proton therapy. A bigger post-nadir fall in TCR diversity correlated inversely with survival time in deceased patients.

The table came from immunoSEQ multiplex PCR; TCRdb's copy has only in-frame clones and leaves some out. The data contain tens of thousands of clones, approximately 90% of them seen just once; the ten biggest clones take up approximately 2.9%. Germline V gene sequence: CDR1 SGDLS, CDR2 YYNGEE. The length of the CDR3 is 12 residues. As concerns this clone: The antigen is unknown. One end of the junction is discordant with germline, which a read error may explain.

This chain joins TRBV9 and TRBJ1-2, with 9 nucleotides matching TRBD1. The sample was peripheral blood, taken from a patient treated with photon-based radiotherapy. This clonotype was obtained from a woman between 65 and 79 years old with pancreatic cancer. CDR3 DNA sequence: TGTGCCAGCAGCGCTGGGACAGGGTCCCCCCAATTC. Encoded protein: CASSAGTGSPQF.